One and the same sample provided the 4 T cell receptor beta chains below, sequenced in a study of molecular identifiers for immune sequencing clone quantification (dated by TCRdb to 2016 to 2018). Library prep was done by PCR. The instrument was an Illumina HiSeq 4000. The raw public data were reprocessed by TCRdb itself: fastp quality trimming at Q25, MiXCR clonotype calling, in-frame beta chains only. All rows with the same CDR3 protein become a single entry with the most common DNA and genes. The sample contains 60,000 to 80,000 distinct CDR3 sequences, around 20% of them found a single time. The ten largest clones add up to approximately 1.5% of the sample. Sequencing was performed on naive CD8+ T cells from blood, with Jurkat cell RNA spiked in. In the paper's terms, the cell subset or site label means: FACS-sorted CD8+CD4-CCR7+CD45RA+ naive T cells. Receptors were obtained from a human donor in good health. Some libraries in this study had Jurkat cell RNA spiked in.

This clonotype was counted only a few times. The chain carries TRBV9 and TRBJ2-1; 11 bases align to TRBD2. There are 15 residues in the CDR3. Losses at the gene ends were 3 bases for V and 10 bases for J; bases not matched to a gene: 9. Germline V CDR1 and CDR2: SGDLS, YYNGEE. The CDR3 region is CASSEPATSGNEQFF. For the CDR3, the DNA is TGTGCCAGCAGCGAGCCAGCGACTAGCGGGAACGAGCAGTTCTTC.

On this clonotype itself: With a much larger clone just one base away, this may be a read error. This chain joins TRBV20-1 and TRBJ1-1; D uncertain. The CDR3 runs 11 residues. The germline V gene has CDR1 DFQATT and CDR2 SNEGSKA (reference sequence). CDR3 in DNA: TGCAGTACTAGTTTGAACACTGAAGCTTTCTTT. This translates into CSTSLNTEAFF.

In this sample, this clonotype turned up a few times. Just one base apart from a much larger clone, this may be a read error. The chain joins TRBV3-1 to TRBJ2-7; 16 bases agree with TRBD2. From germline, CDR1 is LGHDT and CDR2 YNNKEL (reference sequence). The CDR3 totals 19 residues. CDR3 DNA: TGTGCCAGCAACCAAGTGGGACTAGCGGGAGGGCGAAGCTCCTACGAGCAGTACTTC. This codes for CASNQVGLAGGRSSYEQYF.

CDR3 coding DNA: TGTGCCACCAGCACTCGGGGAGTCTACTATGGCTACACCTTC. Protein: CATSTRGVYYGYTF. V is TRBV15 and J is TRBJ1-2; D unclear. The CDR3 is made up of 14 amino acids. The germline gives CDR1 LNHNV, CDR2 YYDKDF (reference sequence). The ends were cut back, 4 bases at V and 3 bases at J, with 12 bases in the middle.